The 17 T cell receptor beta chains presented below share a single source sample, sequenced in a study of molecular identifiers for immune sequencing clone quantification. TCRdb reprocessed the PCR reads with MiXCR, giving one entry per CDR3 protein. The table has under 800,000 distinct CDR3 sequences, 25% seen once. The specimen was naive CD8+ T cells from blood, with Jurkat cell RNA spiked in. Subset indicated: FACS-sorted CD8+CD4-CCR7+CD45RA+ naive T cells. The receptors were gathered from a human donor in good health. Some libraries in this study had Jurkat cell RNA spiked in.

Ten or more counts support this clonotype. At one end, the junction sequence differs from germline, possibly due to a read error. This rearrangement joins TRBV4-1 to TRBJ2-7, with TRBD2 identical over 7 bases. This CDR3 is 15 amino acids long. Germline-derived CDR1 and CDR2 are MGHRA and YSYEKL. The CDR3 loop reads CASSQGLGLSYEQYF. In DNA, the CDR3 is TGCGCCAGCAGTCAAGGACTAGGGCTCTCCTACGAGCAGTACTTC.

This clonotype occurred many times. The rearrangement joins TRBV6-6 to TRBJ1-5, with TRBD1 matching 8 bases. Germline lookup yields CDR1 MNHNY and CDR2 SVGAGI (reference sequence). Trimming removed 4 bases from V and 3 bases from J; junction bases left unmatched: 8. This CDR3 has 16 residues. The CDR3 bases are TGTGCCAGCAGTTCCGAGGGACAGGACAACAATCAGCCCCAGCATTTT. Translating gives CASSSEGQDNNQPQHF.

A note on this clonotype: This may be a read error: a much more frequent sequence differs by one nucleotide. The V call is TRBV20-1, the J call TRBJ2-2; unclear D gene. This CDR3 has 13 residues. Germline V gene data show CDR1 as DFQATT and CDR2 as SNEGSKA (reference sequence). The DNA of the CDR3 is TGCGGTGCTAGAAAGCTGGACACCGGGGAGCTGTTTTTT. Protein sequence: CGARKLDTGELFF.

This clonotype was found many times. The chain combines TRBV28 with TRBJ1-1, with D perhaps matching TRBD1 (6 bases). Germline loops: CDR1 MDHEN, CDR2 SYDVKM. The V end was cut by 4 bases, the J end by 9 bases, with 12 bases between. CDR3 length equals 12 residues. In DNA form, the CDR3 reads TGTGCCAGCAGTTCGGACAGTTTTAAAGCTTTCTTT. Its protein product is CASSSDSFKAFF.

This clonotype was picked up a small number of times. The J gene is TRBJ2-3, the V gene TRBV2; 11 nucleotides match TRBD2. After removal of 9 bases from V and 2 bases from J, the junction contained 4 bases not matched to a gene. The germline CDR1 and CDR2 sequences are SNHLY and FYNNEI. CDR3 size: 14 residues. The CDR3 loop is CASSGGVITDTQYF. For the CDR3, the DNA is TGTGCCAGTAGCGGGGGGGTGATCACAGATACGCAGTATTTT.

This clonotype has a handful of counts. The chain uses TRBV11-2 and TRBJ2-1; 12 positions agree with TRBD2. This CDR3 is 16 amino acids long. With V trimmed by 1 base and J by 9 bases, 7 bases remained unmatched. CDR1 is SGHAT, CDR2 FQNNGV, per germline. CDR3 loop: CASSLVGLAGGLEQFF. The DNA of the CDR3 is TGTGCCAGCAGCTTAGTGGGGCTAGCGGGGGGGCTTGAGCAGTTCTTC.

The chain uses TRBV5-5 and TRBJ2-7, with TRBD1 matching over 9 bases. Germline CDR1 reads SGHKS; CDR2 reads YYEKEE (reference sequence). V lost 5 bases to trimming and J lost 4 bases; unmatched junction nucleotides: 10. CDR3 size: 15 residues. CDR3 in DNA: TGTGCCAGCAGTTACCGACCGGGACAGGGTTACGAGCAGTACTTC. Its protein product is CASSYRPGQGYEQYF.

This clonotype was found many times. V is TRBV5-1 and J is TRBJ2-7; either TRBD1 or TRBD2 may supply D (5 bases each). The CDR3 contains 15 residues. Trimming stripped 3 bases from V and 4 bases from J, with 17 bases between. Germline V gene sequence: CDR1 SGHRS, CDR2 YFSETQ. The CDR3 protein is CASSYGTPGEYEQYF. Written as DNA, the CDR3 is TGCGCCAGCAGCTATGGGACGCCTGGTGAATACGAGCAGTACTTC.

The genes are TRBV6-5 and TRBJ2-3; TRBD1 aligns across 7 bases. V lost 2 bases and J lost 6; bases outside the gene matches: 20. The germline gives CDR1 MNHEY, CDR2 SVGAGI. The CDR3 contains 19 residues. The CDR3 protein is CASSYSSSFPGGKYDTQYF. Here the CDR3 DNA reads TGTGCCAGCAGTTACAGTAGTAGCTTCCCAGGGGGAAAGTACGATACGCAGTATTTT.

Written as DNA, the CDR3 is TGTGCCAGCAGCCAAGGTGTAGCGGGATCCTCACGCTACGAGCAGTACTTC. Its protein is CASSQGVAGSSRYEQYF. J is TRBJ2-7 and V is TRBV14; TRBD2 matches 8 bases. Germline V gives CDR1 SGHDN, CDR2 FVKESK. The CDR3 consists of 17 residues. J gave up 3 bases and V 1 base, and 11 bases lay outside the gene matches.

In the case of this clonotype: This could be a read error, since a much larger clone is one nucleotide away. The chain employs TRBV4-1 and TRBJ2-1; 13 positions match TRBD2. In germline, CDR1 is MGHRA, CDR2 YSYEKL. This CDR3 is 15 amino acids long. The DNA for the CDR3 is TGCGCCGGCAGCCAAGAGACTAGCGGGGGGTCCGAGGAGTTCTTC. It specifies CAGSQETSGGSEEFF.

Notes on this clonotype: A much larger clone is a single base away; this may be a read error. The V gene is TRBV6-6, the J gene TRBJ2-5, with a tentative D call TRBD2 (6 bases). V was trimmed by 2 bases and J by 5 bases, leaving 18 bases between them. The CDR3 has 16 residues. Germline V lookup: CDR1 MNHNY, CDR2 SVGAGI (reference sequence). CDR3 protein: CASSYARAREEETQYF. The DNA of the CDR3 is TGTGCCAGCAGTTACGCGAGGGCCAGGGAGGAGGAGACCCAGTACTTC.

This clonotype was counted a few times. This chain links TRBV19 with TRBJ1-6; perhaps TRBD1 as D (5 bases). V lost 1 base and J lost 7, with 14 bases in between. Germline CDR1 and CDR2: LNHDA and SQIVND (reference sequence). The CDR3 is 16 amino acids. DNA for the CDR3: TGTGCCAGTAGTATAGGATCCAGGGCGAAGAATTCACCCCTCCACTTT. This translates into CASSIGSRAKNSPLHF.

This clonotype was recorded many times. The CDR3 coding sequence is TGTGCCAGCAGCTTTAAGTTACGGCTCGACACTGAAGCTTTCTTT. This sequence encodes CASSFKLRLDTEAFF. This chain connects TRBV7-2 to TRBJ1-1; D gene uncertain. The germline V and J ends were trimmed by 3 bases and 3 bases, with 14 bases remaining between them. Germline assignment: CDR1 SGHTA and CDR2 FQGNSA. This CDR3 is 15 amino acids long.

On this clonotype itself: This may be a read error: a much more frequent sequence differs by one nucleotide. The chain is built from TRBV7-9 and TRBJ2-2; tentatively, D is TRBD2 (6 bases). Germline V CDR1 and CDR2: SEHNR, FQNEAQ (reference sequence). The CDR3 consists of 16 residues. CDR3 sequence: CASSLGPTSNTGGLFF. The CDR3 DNA follows: TGTGCCAGCAGCTTAGGTCCGACTTCGAACACCGGGGGGCTGTTTTTT.

This clonotype was seen more than once but under ten times. The CDR3 DNA reads TGTGCCAGCAGCTTAGATCTAAAGACAGTTAAGAACACTGAAGCTTTCTTT. It specifies CASSLDLKTVKNTEAFF. This sequence joins TRBV11-2 and TRBJ1-1, with D tentatively TRBD1 (5 bases). V lost 0 bases, J lost 1 base, and 15 bases lay in between. Germline lookup yields CDR1 SGHAT and CDR2 FQNNGV. The CDR3 is made up of 17 amino acids.

In the case of this clonotype: One junction end disagrees with the germline gene, perhaps due to a read error. The rearrangement links TRBV7-6 to TRBJ2-5; 7 nucleotides line up with TRBD2. The germline gives CDR1 SGHVS, CDR2 FNYEAQ. The CDR3 contains 14 residues. The CDR3 DNA reads as TGTGCCAGCAGCTCGACCGGGACTACAGAGGCCCAGTACTTC. It yields the protein CASSSTGTTEAQYF.